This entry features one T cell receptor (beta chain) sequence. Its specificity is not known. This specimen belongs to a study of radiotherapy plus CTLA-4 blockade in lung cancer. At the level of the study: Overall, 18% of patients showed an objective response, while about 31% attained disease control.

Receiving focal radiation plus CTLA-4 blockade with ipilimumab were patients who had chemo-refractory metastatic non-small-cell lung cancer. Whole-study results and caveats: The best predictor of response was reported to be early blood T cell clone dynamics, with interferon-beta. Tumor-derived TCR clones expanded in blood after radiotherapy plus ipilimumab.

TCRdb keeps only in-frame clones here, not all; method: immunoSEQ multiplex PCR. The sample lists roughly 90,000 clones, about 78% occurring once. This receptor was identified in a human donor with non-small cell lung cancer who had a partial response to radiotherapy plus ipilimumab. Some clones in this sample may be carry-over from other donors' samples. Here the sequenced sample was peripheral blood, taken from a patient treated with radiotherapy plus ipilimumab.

DNA for the CDR3: TGTGCCAGCTCACCACCGGCAGGGCCCCGGACTGAAGCTTTCTTT. Translation: CASSPPAGPRTEAFF. The rearrangement joins TRBV18 to TRBJ1-1, with TRBD1 as a possible D gene (5 bases). The germline V gene has CDR1 KGHSH and CDR2 LQKENI. The CDR3 totals 15 residues. The V end was cut by 0 bases, the J end by 5 bases, with 13 bases between.